This T cell receptor beta chain was identified in a study of graft-versus-host responses after intestinal transplantation. About the research overall: Recipients received multivisceral, liver-intestinal, or isolated intestinal transplants. Tacrolimus and steroids were given for two to three years to all recipients after anti-thymocyte globulin induction.

Only in-frame clones appear in the TCRdb table, and some are missing; sequencing was by immunoSEQ multiplex PCR. The sample records tens of thousands of clones, about 89% being singletons. As for this clone: Its antigen is not known.

General study results and limits: There were GvH clones found in recipient marrow, and some of them appeared first in ileum or blood. Early after transplant, HvG clones declined as circulating GvH clones peaked.

From germline, CDR1 is SGHAT and CDR2 FQNNGV. The CDR3 has 14 amino acids. V was shortened by 7 bases and J by 4 bases, with 16 bases between the two germline ends. The chain couples TRBV11-2 to TRBJ1-1; TRBD1 might be the D (6 bases). The source of this sequence is a human patient who received an intestinal transplant, so some T cells may come from the graft donor. Sequences were derived from PBMCs, sampled about 93 weeks after intestinal transplant. CDR3 loop: CASIKQGYGTEAFF. The CDR3 DNA follows: TGTGCCAGCATCAAACAGGGTTACGGCACTGAAGCTTTCTTT.